This passage covers 32 T cell receptor beta chains from one sample sequenced in a study of T cell responses to AZD1222 COVID-19 vaccine. Data came from immunoSEQ multiplex PCR; TCRdb stores just in-frame clones and leaves some out. The sample has roughly 180,000 clones, about 95% seen once. Sequencing was performed on peripheral blood, taken on day 0 of AZD1222 vaccination. The receptors stem from an adult in good health.

The V call is TRBV28, the J call TRBJ1-3, with a tentative D call TRBD1 (5 bases). Germline CDR1 MDHEN, CDR2 SYDVKM. V gave up 6 bases and J gave up 0 bases, with 9 bases separating them. The length of the CDR3 is 14 residues. DNA of the CDR3: TGTGCCAGCAGACCAACAGGCTCTGGAAACACCATATATTTT. Translated: CASRPTGSGNTIYF.

V is TRBV7-9 and J is TRBJ1-1; D is uncertain. There are 12 residues in the CDR3. The germline CDR1 and CDR2 sequences are SEHNR and FQNEAQ (reference sequence). Trimming stripped 3 bases from V and 6 bases from J, with 8 bases between. The CDR3 is CASSFMDPEAFF. CDR3 nucleotides: TGTGCCAGCAGCTTTATGGACCCTGAAGCTTTCTTT.

The CDR3 spells CASSGTSDYNEQFF. In nucleotides, the CDR3 is TGCGCCAGCAGTGGGACTAGCGACTACAATGAGCAGTTCTTC. V gene TRBV10-1 combines with J gene TRBJ2-1; 9 bases match TRBD2. Germline V gives CDR1 WNHNN, CDR2 SYGVQD (reference sequence). The V gene end was trimmed by 4 bases and the J gene end by 3 bases; junction bases not matched to a gene: 1. The CDR3 covers 14 residues.

J is TRBJ1-5 and V is TRBV28, with D possibly being TRBD1 (6 bases). The length of the CDR3 is 15 residues. Germline V gene lookup returns CDR1 MDHEN and CDR2 SYDVKM. V was pared by 3 bases and J by 0 bases, with 9 bases between. CDR3 residues: CASSFGGYSNQPQHF. In DNA, the CDR3 is TGTGCCAGCAGTTTTGGGGGCTATAGCAATCAGCCCCAGCATTTT.

This clone appeared a single time. The CDR3 DNA reads as TGCGCCAGCAGGCTAGGCAATGAGCAGTTCTTC. It is translated as CASRLGNEQFF. The V gene is TRBV5-1, the J gene TRBJ2-1; D is unresolved. There are 11 residues in the CDR3. The V gene lost 5 bases and the J gene lost 6 bases, with 6 bases spanning the gap. Germline V lookup: CDR1 SGHRS, CDR2 YFSETQ.

This clone has just one count. V is TRBV7-9 and J is TRBJ2-1; 8 nucleotides agree with TRBD2. Germline-derived CDR1 and CDR2 are SEHNR and FQNEAQ (reference sequence). With V trimmed by 1 base and J by 4 bases, 3 bases remained unmatched. This CDR3 has 15 amino acids. The CDR3 sequence: CASSLDGRAYNEQFF. DNA for the CDR3: TGTGCCAGCAGCTTAGACGGGAGGGCATACAATGAGCAGTTCTTC.

CDR3 DNA sequence: TGTGCCAGCAGTTCCCTCGGGCAGAGAGACACTGAAGCTTTCTTT. Its translation: CASSSLGQRDTEAFF. The rearrangement uses TRBV28 and TRBJ1-1; D gene unclear. In germline, CDR1 is MDHEN, CDR2 SYDVKM. The CDR3 consists of 15 residues. Trimming stripped 4 bases from V and 3 bases from J, with 15 bases between.

The chain uses TRBV19 and TRBJ2-7; 7 bases map to TRBD1. From germline, CDR1 is LNHDA and CDR2 SQIVND (reference sequence). J gave up 4 bases and V 9 bases, and 9 bases lay outside the gene matches. The CDR3 loop spans 13 amino acids. The CDR3 here is CASRGQQGYEQYF. For the CDR3, the DNA is TGTGCCAGCAGGGGACAACAGGGGTACGAGCAGTACTTC. Drawing the rest from reference TRBV19 and TRBJ2-7, the complete variable domain is DGGITQSPKYLFRKEGQNVTLSCEQNLNHDAMYWYRQDPGQGLRLIYYSQIVNDFQKGDIAEGYSVSREKKESFPLTVTSAQKNPTAFYLCASRGQQGYEQYFGPGTRLTVT.

This chain links TRBV6-6 with TRBJ2-1; weak D call: TRBD2 (5 bases). Looked up from germline, CDR1 is MNHNY and CDR2 is SVGAGI (reference sequence). The CDR3 loop spans 15 amino acids. Between the trimmed V and J ends, which lost 6 bases and 6 bases, there was a span of 18 bases. In nucleotides, the CDR3 is TGTGCCAGCAGCCAAAGGGAGAAGTTTGGCAATGAGCAGTTCTTC. It codes for CASSQREKFGNEQFF.

The chain is built from TRBV6-5 and TRBJ1-4; D is perhaps TRBD1 (5 bases). The germline CDR1 and CDR2 sequences are MNHEY and SVGAGI. The CDR3 consists of 14 residues. Trimming took off 6 bases at V and 5 bases at J, with 13 bases between the two ends. DNA for the CDR3: TGTGCCAGCAGACCAGGGCTAAGGAATGAAAAACTGTTTTTT. As protein: CASRPGLRNEKLFF.

This clone occurred once. The genes are TRBV9 and TRBJ1-3; 12 bases map to TRBD1. Germline CDR1 SGDLS, CDR2 YYNGEE. The CDR3 has 16 residues. V was pared by 3 bases and J by 1 base, with 2 bases of the junction left unmatched. CDR3 sequence reads: CASSGGQGASGNTIYF. CDR3 in DNA: TGTGCCAGCAGCGGGGGACAGGGGGCTTCTGGAAACACCATATATTTT. Together with reference TRBV9 and TRBJ1-3, the CDR3 gives the full variable domain: DSGVTQTPKHLITATGQRVTLRCSPRSGDLSVYWYQQSLDQGLQFLIQYYNGEERAKGNILERFSAQQFPDLHSELNLSSLELGDSALYFCASSGGQGASGNTIYFGEGSWLTVV.

The V call is TRBV19, the J call TRBJ1-2; D perhaps matches TRBD1 (5 bases). The length of the CDR3 is 12 residues. Per germline, CDR1 LNHDA and CDR2 SQIVND (reference sequence). Trimming cost V 5 bases and J 6 bases, with 10 bases left between them. As DNA, the CDR3 is TGTGCCAGTAGTCCCCAGGGCGATGGCTACACCTTC. This codes for CASSPQGDGYTF.

This clone is a singleton in its sample. Here the CDR3 reads CASGGLANTGELFF. The CDR3, as DNA: TGTGCCAGTGGGGGGCTGGCGAACACCGGGGAGCTGTTTTTT. The chain links TRBV9 to TRBJ2-2; D may correspond to TRBD1 or TRBD2 (6 bases each). CDR3 length: 14 amino acids. Trimming removed 8 bases at V and 0 bases at J, with 11 bases between. Germline-derived CDR1 and CDR2 are SGDLS and YYNGEE.

The gene calls are TRBV5-5 and TRBJ1-1; no reliable D call. The CDR3 sequence is 12 residues long. Germline assignment: CDR1 SGHKS and CDR2 YYEKEE (reference sequence). V lost 5 bases to trimming and J lost 8 bases, with 13 bases between them. The CDR3 sequence is CASRFGSEEAFF. In DNA, the CDR3 is TGTGCCAGCAGATTTGGGTCAGAAGAAGCTTTCTTT.

The chain links TRBV7-8 to TRBJ1-1; D not certain. V shed 2 bases and J shed 0 bases, with 22 bases lying between them. Germline values: CDR1 SGHVS, CDR2 FQNEAQ. The length of the CDR3 is 19 residues. The CDR3 DNA reads as TGTGCCAGCAGCTTAAGTCGGCGGGCTAGTCTGCGCATGAACACTGAAGCTTTCTTT. This encodes CASSLSRRASLRMNTEAFF.

This chain uses TRBV5-4 with TRBJ1-5; 8 bases agree with TRBD1. The CDR3 is 13 amino acids. Germline CDR1 SGHNT, CDR2 YYREEE (reference sequence). Unmatched junction bases numbered 2, after V lost 4 bases and J lost 5 bases. The CDR3 is CASSPGQDQPQHF. The CDR3, as DNA: TGTGCCAGCAGCCCGGGACAGGATCAGCCCCAGCATTTT.

The chain links TRBV7-8 to TRBJ2-7, with D possibly matching TRBD1 (6 bases). Germline CDR1 SGHVS, CDR2 FQNEAQ. CDR3 size: 13 residues. Deletions cut 5 bases from V and 2 bases from J, with 10 bases between. The CDR3 here is CASSADRTYEQYF. As DNA, the CDR3 is TGTGCCAGCAGCGCCGACAGGACCTACGAGCAGTACTTC.

The chain is built from TRBV3-1 (or the pseudogene TRBV3-2) and TRBJ1-3, with a possible D match to TRBD1 (5 bases). Per the germline V gene, CDR1 is LGHDT and CDR2 is YNNKEL (reference sequence). The CDR3 loop spans 16 amino acids. V lost 2 bases, J lost 5 bases, and 16 bases lay in between. CDR3 DNA sequence: TGTGCCAGCAGCCAAAGGGCCGGGAGGGGCAGAAACACCATATATTTT. Translating it yields CASSQRAGRGRNTIYF.

The CDR3 DNA reads TGTGCCAGCAGCCGGTCAGGACCTAAGGGCTATGGCTACACCTTC. Its translation is CASSRSGPKGYGYTF. J is TRBJ1-2 and V is TRBV27; D uncertain. Germline V lookup: CDR1 MNHEY, CDR2 SMNVEV (reference sequence). The CDR3 covers 15 residues. Trimming removed 6 bases from V and 4 bases from J, with 18 bases in between.

The CDR3: CASRRGLASYNEQFF. The CDR3 nucleotides read TGTGCCAGCAGGCGAGGACTAGCCTCCTACAATGAGCAGTTCTTC. J is TRBJ2-1 and V is TRBV27; 8 positions match TRBD2. CDR3 length: 15 residues. V shed 6 bases, J shed 0 bases, and the junction held 4 bases outside the gene matches. Germline values: CDR1 MNHEY, CDR2 SMNVEV (reference sequence).

J is TRBJ1-1 and V is TRBV30; 10 bases fit TRBD1. This CDR3 has 17 residues. J gave up 0 bases and V 8 bases, and 15 bases lay outside the gene matches. The germline V gene has CDR1 GTSNPN and CDR2 SVGIG (reference sequence). Written as DNA, the CDR3 is TGTGCCAGGAAATCCGGGACAGGGGATTGGATGAACACTGAAGCTTTCTTT. Translating it yields CARKSGTGDWMNTEAFF.

The chain recombines TRBV28 with TRBJ1-5; TRBD1 matches at 7 bases. The CDR3 spans 15 residues. Germline loops: CDR1 MDHEN, CDR2 SYDVKM. The V and J ends lost 6 bases and 3 bases, in that order; junction bases with no gene match: 8. The CDR3, as DNA: TGTGCCAGCAGAACTCCAGGGGGGCTCAATCAGCCCCAGCATTTT. It is translated as CASRTPGGLNQPQHF.

The chain has TRBV4-1 and TRBJ2-3, with D unclear. The germline gives CDR1 MGHRA, CDR2 YSYEKL. CDR3 size: 15 residues. V gave up 0 bases and J gave up 1 base, with 8 bases separating them. CDR3 protein: CASSQEEYRTDTQYF. The CDR3 DNA follows: TGCGCCAGCAGCCAAGAAGAGTACCGCACAGATACGCAGTATTTT.

CDR3 bases: TGTGCCAGTAGTATTGGTACAGGGGGAGTCTATGGCTACACCTTC. It translates to CASSIGTGGVYGYTF. The genes are TRBV19 and TRBJ1-2; 8 bases are a match to TRBD1. Losses at the gene ends were 3 bases for V and 4 bases for J; bases not matched to a gene: 7. The germline CDR1 and CDR2 sequences are LNHDA and SQIVND (reference sequence). The length of the CDR3 is 15 residues.

The J gene is TRBJ2-1, the V gene TRBV2; 10 bases fit TRBD2. Germline-derived CDR1 and CDR2 are SNHLY and FYNNEI. This CDR3 is 14 amino acids long. Losses at the gene ends were 5 bases for V and 15 bases for J; bases not matched to a gene: 13. This CDR3 is CASSQPGLARGLFF. The CDR3 nucleotides read TGTGCCAGCAGTCAACCGGGACTAGCGAGGGGTCTGTTCTTC.

The CDR3 nucleotides are TGTGCCAGCTCCGGGACAGCCGATCAGCCCCAGCATTTT. Amino acid sequence: CASSGTADQPQHF. The chain links TRBV19 to TRBJ1-5, with 7 positions matching TRBD1. Germline CDR1 is LNHDA and CDR2 is SQIVND (reference sequence). J gave up 5 bases and V 9 bases, and 7 bases lay outside the gene matches. The CDR3 is 13 amino acids.

The V gene is TRBV5-4, the J gene TRBJ2-1; 7 nucleotides align to TRBD1. The germline gives CDR1 SGHNT, CDR2 YYREEE (reference sequence). CDR3 length: 14 residues. J lost 6 bases, V lost 4 bases, and 7 bases had no gene match. CDR3 coding DNA: TGTGCCAGCAGCCCGGGACAGCAACTCAATGAGCAGTTCTTC. This translates into CASSPGQQLNEQFF.

This rearrangement joins TRBV5-5 to TRBJ1-1, with D possibly TRBD1 on 6 matching bases. There are 15 residues in the CDR3. Germline CDR1 and CDR2: SGHKS and YYEKEE (reference sequence). Trimming left V 0 bases short and J 4 bases short, with 13 bases between. CDR3 nucleotides: TGTGCCAGCAGCTTGGAGGGGGGCGATGGCACTGAAGCTTTCTTT. Its protein is CASSLEGGDGTEAFF.

The rearrangement joins TRBV5-4 to TRBJ1-5; possibly TRBD1 for D (6 bases). CDR3 length: 16 residues. V lost 2 bases and J lost 3, with 15 bases in between. Germline V gene lookup returns CDR1 SGHNT and CDR2 YYREEE (reference sequence). CDR3 nucleotides: TGTGCCAGCAGCTTCGGCCCGACAGGACTCAATCAGCCCCAGCATTTT. Translated: CASSFGPTGLNQPQHF.

The chain recombines TRBV5-6 with TRBJ1-1; D is ambiguous. Germline-derived CDR1 and CDR2 are SGHDT and YYEEEE. The CDR3 is made up of 12 amino acids. Trimming shortened V by 4 bases and J by 4 bases, and 8 bases separated the two germline ends. The CDR3 bases are TGTGCCAGCAGCGTTCAGAGCACTGAAGCTTTCTTT. It encodes CASSVQSTEAFF.

The chain recombines TRBV29-1 with TRBJ2-2; D could derive from TRBD1 or TRBD2 (6 bases each). Per germline, CDR1 SQVTM and CDR2 ANQGSEA. V was clipped by 4 bases and J by 6 bases, with 9 bases between them. This CDR3 comprises 12 residues. The CDR3 loop reads CSVGRGAGELFF. The CDR3 nucleotides read TGCAGCGTTGGAAGGGGGGCCGGGGAGCTGTTTTTT.

As regards this clone: This sample also contains other DNA sequences that code for the same CDR3. J is TRBJ2-7 and V is TRBV5-1; D is uncertain. The germline V gene encodes CDR1 SGHRS and CDR2 YFSETQ. This CDR3 contains 11 residues. V lost 0 bases and J 4 bases, leaving 2 bases between the germline ends. CDR3 protein: CASSLGYEQYF. The DNA of the CDR3 is TGCGCCAGCAGCTTGGGTTACGAGCAGTACTTC.